The clone carrying this T cell receptor beta chain turned up a few times. Its antigen is currently unknown. This specimen belongs to a study of T cell repertoires in cytomegalovirus infection. Overall study context: It was the public TCR beta signatures that indicated both CMV infection and matching HLA type.

V lost 5 bases and J 7 bases, leaving 9 bases between the germline ends. The CDR3 sequence is 12 residues long. Germline values: CDR1 SGHAT, CDR2 FQNNGV. Overall study findings and caveats: The cumulative frequency of public TCR beta families distinguished individuals who carried CMV together with the relevant HLA.

TCRdb reprocessed the reads with MiXCR, giving one entry per CDR3 protein. The repertoire holds fewer than 200,000 distinct CDR3 sequences, with around 15% as singletons. This TCR was sampled from a human donor in good health (CMV status not recorded). Some clones in this sample may be carry-over from other donors' samples. The chain combines TRBV11-2 with TRBJ2-1; D unresolved. The sequenced sample was PBMCs. The CDR3 DNA reads as TGTGCCAGCAGCAGGAGACTTAATGAGCAGTTCTTC. It translates to CASSRRLNEQFF.